This T cell receptor beta chain was recovered during a study of cytomegalovirus exposure and HLA in healthy donors. Regarding the study as a whole: Rare sequences made up most TCRs, while some public TCRs were found in many donors.

The data were produced by immunoSEQ multiplex PCR, yet TCRdb's version contains in-frame clones alone and is incomplete. The table shows about 360,000 clones, with roughly 89% occurring only once. Points on this clone: Its antigen remains unidentified.

Germline assignment: CDR1 MDHEN and CDR2 SYDVKM. V lost 5 bases, J lost 8 bases, and 10 bases stayed unmatched. This CDR3 comprises 17 residues. This clonotype was obtained from a woman between 18 and 29 years old in good health and CMV-seronegative. Sequenced material: PBMCs. The genes are TRBV28 and TRBJ2-1; 15 bases are shared with TRBD2. CDR3 protein: CASSPGTSGGLGDEQFF. The CDR3 DNA sequence: TGTGCCAGCAGTCCGGGGACTAGCGGGGGGCTAGGGGATGAGCAGTTCTTC.